The clone carrying this T cell receptor (beta chain) occurred a few times. In each case, RNA was isolated and then reverse transcribed into cDNA as the sequencing template. TCRdb keeps only in-frame clones here, not all; method: immunoSEQ multiplex PCR. The profile shows 150,000 or so clones, around 57% of them singletons. The CDR3 extends over 13 amino acids. Looked up from germline, CDR1 is SGHNT and CDR2 is YYREEE (reference sequence). The V and J ends lost 0 bases and 5 bases respectively, with 9 bases between them. Separation by sorting yielded CD4+ and CD8+ T cells from PBMCs. The entry originates in a study of CD8+ T cells in alopecia areata.

Source material: CD4+ T cells sorted from blood. This clonotype was obtained from a human donor in good health. The V gene is TRBV5-4, the J gene TRBJ2-7, with D possibly matching TRBD2 (5 bases). The CDR3 DNA follows: TGTGCCAGCAGCTTGGCCAAGAGGGACGAGCAGTACTTC. It specifies CASSLAKRDEQYF.